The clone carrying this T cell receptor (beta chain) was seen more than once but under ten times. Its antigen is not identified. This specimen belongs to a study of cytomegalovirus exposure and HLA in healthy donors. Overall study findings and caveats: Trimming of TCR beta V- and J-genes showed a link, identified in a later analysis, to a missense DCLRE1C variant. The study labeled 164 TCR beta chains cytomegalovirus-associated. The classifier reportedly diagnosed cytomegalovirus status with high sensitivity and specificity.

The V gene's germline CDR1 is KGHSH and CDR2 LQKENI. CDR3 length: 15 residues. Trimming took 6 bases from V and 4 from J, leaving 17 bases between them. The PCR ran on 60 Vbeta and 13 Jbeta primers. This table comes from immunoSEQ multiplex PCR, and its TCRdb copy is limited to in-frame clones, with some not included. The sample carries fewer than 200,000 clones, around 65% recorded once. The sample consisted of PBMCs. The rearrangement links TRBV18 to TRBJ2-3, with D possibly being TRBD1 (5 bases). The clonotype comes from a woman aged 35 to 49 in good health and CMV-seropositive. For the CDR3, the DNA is TGTGCCAGCTCTCAAATGGCGACAGTTCCAGATACGCAGTATTTT. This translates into CASSQMATVPDTQYF.